The entry that follows covers one T cell receptor beta chain sequence. The antigen remains undetermined. V shed 4 bases and J shed 9 bases, with 9 bases lying between them. CDR3 length equals 12 residues. Germline CDR1 reads MGHRA; CDR2 reads YSYEKL. The method was immunoSEQ multiplex PCR; TCRdb's version includes in-frame clones alone and lacks a portion of them. This table has about 6,900 clones, 95% to 98% appearing once. The naive gate required viable CD3+CD4+ or CD3+CD8+ cells with CCR7+CD45RA+CD45RO-CD95-CD27+CD28+ phenotype. These data originate in a study of T cells after posttransplantation cyclophosphamide. Study outcomes and limitations: TRB overlap between skin or GI tissue T cells and blood was limited. Donor CD8+ memory clones often dominated recipient blood repertoires at later times. After PTCy, TRB diversity resembled that of CNI/methotrexate controls.

The receptor was derived from a woman between 25 and 40 years old in good health and a related stem cell transplant donor. Material: naive CD8+ T cells sorted from PBMCs. V is TRBV4-1 and J is TRBJ2-2; tentatively, D is TRBD1 (5 bases). The CDR3 region is CASSRTGWELFF. CDR3 nucleotide sequence: TGCGCCAGCAGCCGAACAGGATGGGAGCTGTTTTTT.